These 12 T cell receptor beta chains share one sample of origin, sequenced in a study of T cell responses to AZD1222 COVID-19 vaccine. Profiling relied on immunoSEQ multiplex PCR, and the TCRdb table lists in-frame clones only, not all of them. The sample lists roughly 150,000 clones; about 89% were seen once. Sequenced here: peripheral blood, sampled on day 0 of AZD1222 vaccination. These receptors were taken from an adult in good health.

The rearrangement links TRBV20-1 to TRBJ2-7; 7 bases map to TRBD1. The CDR3 is 14 amino acids. The J segment lost 6 bases and the V segment lost 8 bases, leaving 16 bases of the junction unmatched. Looked up from germline, CDR1 is DFQATT and CDR2 is SNEGSKA (reference sequence). The DNA of the CDR3 is TGCAGTCCTGGTGGGGACAGTGCCCGCTTCGAGCAGTACTTC. Its translation is CSPGGDSARFEQYF.

This clone was picked up one time. V usage is TRBV3-1 (or the pseudogene TRBV3-2) and J usage is TRBJ1-1; D is unresolved. Trimming took 4 bases from V and 0 from J, leaving 9 bases between them. The CDR3 sequence is 14 residues long. The V gene's germline CDR1 is LGHDT and CDR2 YNNKEL (reference sequence). CDR3 bases: TGTGCCAGCAGCCCGCCGACTGTGAACACTGAAGCTTTCTTT. Residues: CASSPPTVNTEAFF.

The J gene is TRBJ1-1, the V gene TRBV7-8; possible D gene TRBD1, 5 bases. V gave up 6 bases and J gave up 4 bases, with 15 bases separating them. CDR1 and CDR2 from the germline V gene are SGHVS and FQNEAQ. The CDR3 totals 14 residues. Here the CDR3 reads CASSPQEGPTEAFF. The CDR3 region has the DNA TGTGCCAGCAGTCCACAGGAGGGGCCCACTGAAGCTTTCTTT.

This chain connects TRBV28 to TRBJ1-2, with 7 nucleotides matching TRBD1. V was pared by 2 bases and J by 0 bases, with 12 bases of the junction left unmatched. Germline V gives CDR1 MDHEN, CDR2 SYDVKM. The CDR3 runs 18 residues. This CDR3 is CASSLRGRGSGANYGYTF. The DNA for the CDR3 is TGTGCCAGCAGTTTACGCGGCAGGGGGTCCGGAGCTAACTATGGCTACACCTTC.

The chain joins TRBV20-1 to TRBJ2-7; D uncertain. This CDR3 contains 11 residues. The V gene's germline CDR1 is DFQATT and CDR2 SNEGSKA (reference sequence). The V gene lost 4 bases and the J gene lost 3 bases, with 7 bases spanning the gap. CDR3 sequence reads: CSAMLDYEQYF. In nucleotides, the CDR3 is TGCAGTGCTATGCTGGACTACGAGCAGTACTTC.

The rearrangement links TRBV19 to TRBJ1-5; perhaps TRBD1 as D (6 bases). V dropped 2 bases and J dropped 3 bases, with 11 bases sitting between them. CDR3 size: 15 residues. CDR1 and CDR2 from the germline V gene are LNHDA and SQIVND (reference sequence). The DNA for the CDR3 is TGTGCCAGTAGTATATGGACAGCCACCAATCAGCCCCAGCATTTT. Protein sequence: CASSIWTATNQPQHF.

The chain couples TRBV4-3 to TRBJ1-1; D is ambiguous. Germline lookup yields CDR1 LGHNA and CDR2 YSLEER. With 2 bases removed from V and 11 bases from J, the gap between germline ends came to 15 bases. The CDR3 is 13 amino acids. The CDR3 loop reads CASSQIPGRSAFF. The CDR3 region has the DNA TGCGCCAGCAGCCAAATCCCGGGCCGATCGGCTTTCTTT.

This clone was recorded a few times. The genes are TRBV7-9 and TRBJ1-1; TRBD1 matches 7 bases. The CDR3 consists of 14 residues. Germline-derived CDR1 and CDR2 are SEHNR and FQNEAQ (reference sequence). V shed 1 base, J shed 4 bases, and the junction held 3 bases outside the gene matches. The DNA of the CDR3 is TGTGCCAGCAGCTTAGAACAGGGGCTCACTGAAGCTTTCTTT. Its protein is CASSLEQGLTEAFF.

CDR3: CASSAQTGLNTEAFF. The DNA of the CDR3 is TGCGCCAGCAGCGCCCAGACAGGTTTGAACACTGAAGCTTTCTTT. V gene TRBV5-1 combines with J gene TRBJ1-1; a possible D gene is TRBD1 (6 bases). The CDR3 extends over 15 amino acids. CDR1 is SGHRS, CDR2 YFSETQ, per germline. Trimming took 4 bases from V and 0 from J, leaving 13 bases between them.

The chain employs TRBV7-9 and TRBJ1-1; D gene ambiguous. Germline V gene data show CDR1 as SEHNR and CDR2 as FQNEAQ (reference sequence). Between the trimmed V and J ends, which lost 2 bases and 1 base, there was a span of 5 bases. The CDR3 consists of 13 residues. CDR3 sequence (DNA): TGTGCCAGCAGCTTACGGGGGAACACTGAAGCTTTCTTT. It is translated as CASSLRGNTEAFF.

The chain has TRBV7-2 and TRBJ2-1; 13 bases are a match to TRBD2. The CDR3 is 14 residues long. Trimming removed 5 bases from V and 10 bases from J; junction bases left unmatched: 5. Germline lookup yields CDR1 SGHTA and CDR2 FQGNSA. The CDR3 nucleotides are TGTGCCAGCAGCGGGACTAGCGGGGATCGGGAGCAGTTCTTC. Its protein is CASSGTSGDREQFF.

The rearrangement joins TRBV28 to TRBJ2-7; 9 nucleotides agree with TRBD2. V was pared by 8 bases and J by 5 bases, with 4 bases of the junction left unmatched. Germline CDR1 is MDHEN and CDR2 is SYDVKM. This CDR3 contains 12 residues. CDR3 DNA sequence: TGTGCCAGCGGGACTAGCTACGACGAGCAGTACTTC. Translating gives CASGTSYDEQYF.